This TCR beta chain was observed in a study of cytomegalovirus exposure and HLA in healthy donors. Points from the study as a whole: In vitro testing confirmed a few CMV-associated chains as specific for CMV antigens. High specificity and sensitivity for cytomegalovirus status were reported for the classifier.

This PCR relied on a set of 60 Vbeta primers and 13 Jbeta primers. Here immunoSEQ multiplex PCR was the method, and the copy in TCRdb shows in-frame clones only, minus some. The data show 100,000 to 120,000 clones, about 70% seen once. As to this clone: The antigen is undetermined.

Germline loops: CDR1 SGHNT, CDR2 YYREEE (reference sequence). There are 14 residues in the CDR3. Trimming pared 4 bases from V and 4 bases from J, leaving 14 bases between. Sequenced sample: PBMCs. The chain carries TRBV5-4 and TRBJ2-5, with D tentatively TRBD2 (5 bases). This TCR came from a man younger than 40 in good health and CMV-seronegative. In DNA form, the CDR3 reads TGTGCCAGCAGCCCGGGCGGGCTTCCAGAGACCCAGTACTTC. This sequence encodes CASSPGGLPETQYF.